This record concerns one TCR beta chain sequence. Its antigen is undetermined. These data are taken from a study of T cell responses to AZD1222 COVID-19 vaccine. The method was immunoSEQ multiplex PCR; TCRdb's version includes in-frame clones alone and lacks a portion of them. The data hold approximately 100,000 clones, with roughly 88% observed a single time. The study's findings and limits: Donor demographics were predominantly white British with a female majority; clonal diversity may be underestimated.

The TCR sequence derives from an adult in good health. Sequences were derived from peripheral blood, sampled on day 0 of AZD1222 vaccination.

The CDR3 nucleotides are TGTGCCAGCTCCACCGGGCGGCAGCCCCAGCATTTT. This sequence encodes CASSTGRQPQHF. This chain connects TRBV28 to TRBJ1-5; D call uncertain. CDR3 length equals 12 residues. V was shortened by 8 bases and J by 7 bases, with 12 bases between the two germline ends. The germline V gene has CDR1 MDHEN and CDR2 SYDVKM. Complete variable domain (other parts from reference TRBV28 and TRBJ1-5): DVKVTQSSRYLVKRTGEKVFLECVQDMDHENMFWYRQDPGLGLRLIYFSYDVKMKEKGDIPEGYSVSREKKERFSLILESASTNQTSMYLCASSTGRQPQHFGDGTRLSIL.